These 28 T cell receptor beta chains were sequenced from one sample in a study of breast tumors, draining lymph nodes, adjacent tissues. Via MiXCR, TCRdb re-called the multiplex PCR reads, giving one row per CDR3 protein. The sample lists about 13,000 distinct CDR3 sequences; around 57% were seen once. Sequenced sample: tumor-adjacent breast tissue. The receptors derive from a female donor with breast cancer. Some clones in this sample may be carry-over from other donors' samples.

The genes are TRBV20-1 and TRBJ1-3, with a tentative D call TRBD1 (5 bases). Trimming stripped 0 bases from V and 4 bases from J, with 13 bases between. The CDR3 loop spans 15 amino acids. Germline V gene sequence: CDR1 DFQATT, CDR2 SNEGSKA (reference sequence). This CDR3 is CSARDSGARGNTIYF. CDR3 DNA sequence: TGCAGTGCTAGAGATAGCGGGGCTAGGGGAAACACCATATATTTT.

This clonotype is medium-sized in the sample. The chain uses TRBV9 and TRBJ2-1; no clear D gene. CDR1 is SGDLS and CDR2 is YYNGEE in the germline V gene. The CDR3 runs to 14 residues. Deletions cut 3 bases from V and 0 bases from J, with 7 bases between. The DNA for the CDR3 is TGTGCCAGCAGCGGTCGGAACTCCTACAATGAGCAGTTCTTC. Encoded protein: CASSGRNSYNEQFF.

This clonotype is hyperexpanded by share. The chain uses TRBV5-1 and TRBJ2-7; D ambiguous. Germline lookup yields CDR1 SGHRS and CDR2 YFSETQ. The CDR3 has 13 residues. Trimming took off 5 bases at V and 3 bases at J, with 12 bases between the two ends. The CDR3 region is CASRFEPYYEQYF. The CDR3, as DNA: TGCGCCAGCAGATTCGAACCTTACTACGAGCAGTACTTC.

This chain connects TRBV29-1 to TRBJ2-4, with D possibly being TRBD2 (6 bases). V gave up 4 bases and J gave up 0 bases, with 13 bases separating them. The CDR3 has 15 amino acids. The V gene's germline CDR1 is SQVTM and CDR2 ANQGSEA. The CDR3 coding sequence is TGCAGCGTTGTAGATCCGGGAGTAGCCAAAAACATTCAGTACTTC. Translation: CSVVDPGVAKNIQYF.

This clonotype was seen ten or more times. V gene TRBV6-1 combines with J gene TRBJ2-1, with 8 bases that match TRBD1. The length of the CDR3 is 15 residues. The germline V gene encodes CDR1 MNHNS and CDR2 SASEGT. Trimming cost V 4 bases and J 7 bases; bases outside gene matches: 9. The DNA of the CDR3 is TGTGCCAGCAGTGTATCAGGGGGCGCCGGAAATGAGCAGTTCTTC. Residues: CASSVSGGAGNEQFF.

Turning to this clonotype: The junction differs from germline at one of its ends, possibly a read error. The chain recombines TRBV20-1 with TRBJ1-6, with TRBD1 matching 10 bases. Germline V CDR1 and CDR2: DFQATT, SNEGSKA (reference sequence). The CDR3 loop spans 14 amino acids. Here the CDR3 DNA reads TGCGGTGCTAGGGGACAGGGGTATAGTTCACCCCTCCACTTT. Encoded protein: CGARGQGYSSPLHF.

In this sample, this clonotype is medium-sized (0.01 to 0.1%). The chain uses TRBV7-9 and TRBJ2-3; 9 bases match TRBD2. Trimming removed 8 bases from V and 5 bases from J; junction bases left unmatched: 17. Germline-derived CDR1 and CDR2 are SEHNR and FQNEAQ (reference sequence). The CDR3 covers 17 residues. The CDR3 DNA is TGTGCCAGCCGCGGAGGGAGGTTAGCGGGAGCAATAGATACGCAGTATTTT. Amino acids: CASRGGRLAGAIDTQYF.

Worth noting for this clonotype: The junction departs from the called germline gene at one end, perhaps through a read error. This chain connects TRBV7-9 to TRBJ2-1; the D is unclear. The CDR3 runs 15 residues. The germline CDR1 and CDR2 sequences are SEHNR and FQNEAQ (reference sequence). The CDR3 DNA sequence: TGTGCCAGCAGCTTAGTGGGCGGACCTCCCAATGAGCAGCTCTTC. This codes for CASSLVGGPPNEQLF.

This clonotype was counted between two and nine times. The chain links TRBV5-5 to TRBJ1-2, with no clear D. The CDR3 has 13 residues. Trimming took off 0 bases at V and 4 bases at J, with 7 bases between the two ends. The germline V gene encodes CDR1 SGHKS and CDR2 YYEKEE (reference sequence). The CDR3 DNA is TGTGCCAGCAGCTTGGATCTAACCTATGGCTACACCTTC. Its protein is CASSLDLTYGYTF. Looking up the rest from reference TRBV5-5 and TRBJ1-2 gives the full variable domain: DAGVTQSPTHLIKTRGQQVTLRCSPISGHKSVSWYQQVLGQGPQFIFQYYEKEERGRGNFPDRFSARQFPNYSSELNVNALLLGDSALYLCASSLDLTYGYTFGSGTRLTVV.

The chain has TRBV20-1 and TRBJ1-6; weak D call: TRBD1 (6 bases). Germline V gene sequence: CDR1 DFQATT, CDR2 SNEGSKA (reference sequence). V lost 1 base and J 8 bases, leaving 15 bases between the germline ends. The CDR3 has 15 residues. DNA of the CDR3: TGCAGTGCTAGAGGTCTTGGGGGGGCAGATTCACCCCTCCACTTT. This codes for CSARGLGGADSPLHF.

Concerning this clonotype: It may be a read error: a sequence one base away is much more abundant. The conserved closing phenylalanine or tryptophan is absent in this CDR3, likely reflecting a read error. The chain has TRBV2 and TRBJ1-1, with TRBD1 as a possible D gene (5 bases). The CDR3 is made up of 13 amino acids. From germline, CDR1 is SNHLY and CDR2 FYNNEI. The V and J ends lost 6 bases and 10 bases respectively, with 18 bases between them. CDR3 loop: CASRKDSQGIAFL. In nucleotides, the CDR3 is TGTGCCAGCAGGAAGGATAGTCAGGGTATAGCTTTCCTT.

J is TRBJ2-6 and V is TRBV20-1; D ambiguous. CDR3 length: 13 residues. Germline V gives CDR1 DFQATT, CDR2 SNEGSKA (reference sequence). Trimming removed 3 bases at V and 0 bases at J, with 3 bases between. This CDR3 reads CSASSSGANVLTF. The CDR3 DNA follows: TGCAGTGCTAGCAGCTCTGGGGCCAACGTCCTGACTTTC.

This clonotype has at least ten counts. This rearrangement joins TRBV2 to TRBJ1-5, with TRBD1 identical over 10 bases. The length of the CDR3 is 14 residues. Germline V CDR1 and CDR2: SNHLY, FYNNEI. Trimming took 8 bases from V and 6 from J; bases not matched to a gene: 7. The CDR3 bases are TGTGCCAGCGGAGGACAGGGGGATGTTCAGCCCCAGCATTTT. Its translation is CASGGQGDVQPQHF. Full variable domain (outside the CDR3, taken from reference TRBV2 and TRBJ1-5): EPEVTQTPSHQVTQMGQEVILRCVPISNHLYFYWYRQILGQKVEFLVSFYNNEISEKSEIFDDQFSVERPDGSNFTLKIRSTKLEDSAMYFCASGGQGDVQPQHFGDGTRLSIL.

This rearrangement joins TRBV11-2 to TRBJ2-7, with 8 bases that match TRBD2. From germline, CDR1 is SGHAT and CDR2 FQNNGV. Unmatched junction bases numbered 7, after V lost 5 bases and J lost 4 bases. CDR3 length: 14 residues. The CDR3 spells CASSHRGGGYEQYF. CDR3 DNA sequence: TGTGCCAGCAGCCACCGGGGGGGAGGATACGAGCAGTACTTC.

The chain uses TRBV9 and TRBJ2-3; the D is unclear. Trimming took 6 bases from V and 3 from J, leaving 11 bases between them. Germline values: CDR1 SGDLS, CDR2 YYNGEE. CDR3 length: 13 residues. The CDR3 spells CASKKQETDTQYF. As DNA, the CDR3 is TGTGCCAGCAAAAAGCAGGAGACAGATACGCAGTATTTT.

This clonotype was picked up many times. This chain links TRBV20-1 with TRBJ2-5; 9 bases agree with TRBD2. Germline V CDR1 and CDR2: DFQATT, SNEGSKA (reference sequence). After removal of 5 bases from V and 1 base from J, the junction contained 2 bases not matched to a gene. The CDR3 is made up of 13 amino acids. CDR3 region: CSAFSGSQETQYF. The CDR3 bases are TGCAGTGCTTTTAGCGGGAGCCAAGAGACCCAGTACTTC.

For this clonotype: A read error is possible here, since a much larger clone lies one base away. The chain has TRBV15 and TRBJ1-1; no definite D call. Germline-derived CDR1 and CDR2 are LNHNV and YYDKDF (reference sequence). CDR3 length: 13 amino acids. This CDR3 reads CATSRDGNAAAYF. CDR3 nucleotide sequence: TGTGCCACCAGCAGAGATGGGAACGCGGCGGCTTACTTT.

This clonotype was counted ten times or more. The J gene is TRBJ2-7, the V gene TRBV3-1; D may be TRBD1 or TRBD2 (5 bases each). Trimming left V 2 bases short and J 8 bases short, with 22 bases between. The germline CDR1 and CDR2 sequences are LGHDT and YNNKEL (reference sequence). The CDR3 spans 16 residues. DNA for the CDR3: TGTGCCAGCAGCCAAAGCCAACCGGGGCCCGGCCGGCAGCAGTACTTC. It encodes CASSQSQPGPGRQQYF.

The chain links TRBV7-9 to TRBJ2-1, with 8 bases aligning to TRBD2. J lost 2 bases, V lost 2 bases, and 2 bases had no gene match. Germline V gives CDR1 SEHNR, CDR2 FQNEAQ (reference sequence). There are 15 residues in the CDR3. The chain's CDR3 is CASSLTSGPYNEQFF. CDR3 DNA sequence: TGTGCCAGCAGCTTAACTAGCGGACCCTACAATGAGCAGTTCTTC.

The V gene is TRBV5-1, the J gene TRBJ2-2, with a possible D match to TRBD1 (6 bases). CDR1 SGHRS and CDR2 YFSETQ come from the germline V gene. The CDR3 is 14 amino acids. Deletions cut 2 bases from V and 3 bases from J, with 8 bases between. The CDR3 DNA is TGCGCCAGCAGCTTCTGGACAGACACCGGGGAGCTGTTTTTT. Translation gives CASSFWTDTGELFF.

This chain links TRBV5-1 with TRBJ2-5, with 10 bases fitting TRBD1. CDR1 is SGHRS and CDR2 is YFSETQ in the germline V gene. J was trimmed by 4 bases and V by 0 bases; bases with no gene match: 3. The CDR3 has 15 amino acids. This chain's CDR3 is CASSLGQGAGETQYF. In nucleotides, the CDR3 is TGCGCCAGCAGCTTGGGACAGGGGGCCGGAGAGACCCAGTACTTC. The full variable domain, rest sourced from reference TRBV5-1 and TRBJ2-5, is KAGVTQTPRYLIKTRGQQVTLSCSPISGHRSVSWYQQTPGQGLQFLFEYFSETQRNKGNFPGRFSGRQFSNSRSEMNVSTLELGDSALYLCASSLGQGAGETQYFGPGTRLLVL.

This clonotype is classed as medium-sized. The chain combines TRBV24-1 with TRBJ1-6; D might be TRBD1 (5 bases). The germline V gene encodes CDR1 KGHDR and CDR2 SFDVKD. This CDR3 region has 16 residues. V dropped 12 bases and J dropped 5 bases, with 22 bases sitting between them. The CDR3 region has the DNA TGTGCCTCCGGGGGTGGAGGCCAAACCCATAATTCACCCCTCCACTTT. Translation gives CASGGGGQTHNSPLHF.

This clonotype was detected ten times or more. It may be a read error: a sequence one base away is much more abundant. This sequence joins TRBV20-1 and TRBJ2-1; D call uncertain. Germline-derived CDR1 and CDR2 are DFQATT and SNEGSKA (reference sequence). The CDR3 runs to 11 residues. CDR3 nucleotide sequence: TGCAGTGTTATAGATTACAATGAGCAGTCCTTC. Its protein is CSVIDYNEQSF.

The chain is built from TRBV29-1 and TRBJ1-4, with D hard to call. The CDR3 is 12 amino acids. Germline V gene data show CDR1 as SQVTM and CDR2 as ANQGSEA. The germline V and J ends were trimmed by 7 bases and 10 bases, with 16 bases remaining between them. The CDR3 sequence is CSAGEGRGKLFF. The CDR3 coding sequence is TGCAGCGCTGGAGAGGGTAGAGGAAAACTGTTTTTT.

Turning to this clonotype: One end of the junction does not line up with germline, which may come from a read error. The chain uses TRBV10-2 and TRBJ2-7, with D perhaps TRBD2 (7 bases). The CDR3 loop spans 14 amino acids. Looked up from germline, CDR1 is WSHSY and CDR2 is SAAADI. The CDR3 protein is CASSEGGGGTEQYF. The CDR3 bases are TGCGCCAGCAGTGAAGGGGGGGGGGGTACCGAGCAGTATTTC.

Worth noting for this clonotype: One junction end disagrees with the germline gene, perhaps due to a read error. J is TRBJ1-4 and V is TRBV6-1, with D possibly matching TRBD1 (6 bases). Germline values: CDR1 MNHNS, CDR2 SASEGT. This CDR3 has 14 residues. The CDR3 DNA reads TGTGCCAGCACCCTGGATCCGGGACACCGGTCTGGAATTTTT. The encoded protein is CASTLDPGHRSGIF.

In its sample, this clonotype was seen a few times. The rearrangement links TRBV12-3 or TRBV12-4 to TRBJ1-6, with D maybe TRBD1 (5 bases). This CDR3 comprises 14 residues. V was shortened by 4 bases and J by 6 bases, with 10 bases between the two germline ends. This CDR3 reads CASSWTRRNSPLHF. The CDR3 DNA is TGTGCCAGCAGTTGGACAAGACGTAATTCACCCCTCCACTTT.

The table lists this clonotype with many counts. V usage is TRBV6-5 and J usage is TRBJ1-6; possible D gene TRBD1, 5 bases. Germline CDR1 is MNHEY and CDR2 is SVGAGI. The CDR3 has 16 amino acids. Deletions cut 0 bases from V and 9 bases from J, with 15 bases between. The CDR3 DNA reads as TGTGCCAGCAGTTACTCGAGCGGGGCTGGTAGTTCACCCCTCCACTTT. As protein: CASSYSSGAGSSPLHF.